A selection of T cell receptor beta chains follows, all from one sample in a study of T cells in Graves' hyperthyroidism and ophthalmopathy. TCRdb redid the calling of the multiplex PCR reads with MiXCR, one entry per CDR3 protein. The sample includes hundreds of thousands of distinct CDR3 sequences, over 11% of them seen just once. Sequencing input: blood. These receptors came from a woman in her 30s with Graves' hyperthyroidism. The CDR3 runs from the conserved cysteine through the conserved F or W. Each record gives: D gene, clone size, V gene, J gene, CDR3 protein, CDR3 DNA. The D gene is left open where the match is weak. Clone size is given for some rows only: seen once, a few or many times, or a class if the clone is expanded.

>TRBD2|many|TRBV20-1|TRBJ2-1
CSARSGLAGETYNEQFF
TGCAGTGCTAGATCCGGACTAGCGGGAGAAACCTACAATGAGCAGTTCTTC
>TRBD2|many|TRBV20-1|TRBJ2-1
CSASWTSAGSYNEQFF
TGCAGTGCTTCCTGGACTAGCGCCGGATCCTACAATGAGCAGTTCTTC
>-|few|TRBV6-6|TRBJ2-3
CASSYGQPAGDTQYF
TGTGCCAGCAGTTACGGTCAACCCGCGGGAGATACGCAGTATTTT
>TRBD2|many|TRBV20-1|TRBJ2-7
CSARALADTYEQYF
TGCAGTGCTAGAGCGCTAGCGGACACCTACGAGCAGTACTTC
>-|many|TRBV28|TRBJ2-1
CASSLRRKPNEQFF
TGTGCCAGCAGTTTGCGACGGAAGCCCAATGAGCAGTTCTTC
>-|many|TRBV20-1|TRBJ1-6
CSAREIGRGNSPLHF
TGCAGTGCTAGAGAAATAGGGCGCGGGAATTCACCCCTCCACTTT
>-|many|TRBV7-8|TRBJ2-2
CASSLAAGNTGELFF
TGTGCCAGCAGCTTAGCGGCTGGGAACACCGGGGAGCTGTTTTTT
>TRBD2|few|TRBV27|TRBJ2-3
CASGGTSGDITDTQYF
TGTGCCAGCGGAGGGACTAGCGGGGACATAACAGATACGCAGTATTTT
>TRBD2|-|TRBV3-1|TRBJ2-5
CASSPCCSGDKETQYF
TGTGCCAGCAGCCCTTGTTGTAGCGGGGATAAAGAGACCCAGTACTTC
>TRBD1|-|TRBV30|TRBJ2-1
CAWTRGYNEQFF
TGTGCCTGGACCAGGGGGTACAATGAGCAGTTCTTC
>TRBD2|many|TRBV24-1|TRBJ2-1
CATSVGGSGGPMTQFF
TGTGCCACCAGTGTCGGGGGGAGTGGAGGACCAATGACGCAGTTCTTC
>-|-|TRBV7-2|TRBJ2-1
CASSPGVAPHNEQFF
TGTGCCAGCAGCCCCGGGGTAGCGCCTCACAATGAGCAGTTCTTC
>-|many|TRBV28|TRBJ2-2
CASNPPGGLNPNTGELFF
TGTGCCAGCAACCCCCCGGGGGGCCTTAATCCGAACACCGGGGAGCTGTTTTTT
>-|few|TRBV5-4|TRBJ1-1
CASSPEVGREEAFF
TGTGCCAGCAGCCCAGAAGTTGGACGGGAAGAAGCTTTCTTT
>-|many|TRBV15|TRBJ2-5
CATSKTDREETQYF
TGTGCCACCAGCAAAACGGACAGAGAAGAGACCCAGTACTTC
>TRBD1|many|TRBV3-1|TRBJ2-1
CASGRQGDYNEQFF
TGTGCCAGCGGTCGACAGGGAGATTACAATGAGCAGTTCTTC
>-|few|TRBV10-3|TRBJ1-5
CAISELASNQPQHF
TGTGCCATCAGTGAGCTGGCCAGCAATCAGCCCCAGCATTTT
>TRBD2|many|TRBV5-5|TRBJ2-3
CASSLGASGRTDTQYF
TGTGCCAGCAGCCTGGGGGCTAGCGGGAGGACAGATACGCAGTATTTT
>-|-|TRBV28|TRBJ1-2
CASATRAPNYGYTF
TGTGCCAGCGCCACCCGAGCACCTAACTATGGCTACACCTTC
>-|-|TRBV28|TRBJ1-2
CASSFGSRDYGYTF
TGTGCCAGCAGTTTCGGGTCCCGAGACTATGGCTACACCTTC
>TRBD2|-|TRBV9|TRBJ2-7
CVSSSTGGYYEQYF
TGTGTCAGCAGCAGTACGGGAGGATACTACGAGCAGTACTTC
>TRBD2|many|TRBV5-1|TRBJ2-7
CASSSGLAGGRSYEQYF
TGCGCCAGCAGCTCCGGACTAGCGGGAGGTAGATCCTACGAGCAGTACTTC
>-|few|TRBV18|TRBJ2-7
CASSFQYHEQYF
TGTGCCAGCTCCTTTCAGTACCACGAGCAGTACTTC
>-|few|TRBV29-1|TRBJ2-1
CSVGPGAPTGNEQFF
TGCAGCGTGGGCCCAGGGGCCCCGACAGGCAATGAGCAGTTCTTC
>-|few|TRBV20-1|TRBJ2-2
CSARDRLAVTGELFF
TGCAGTGCTAGAGATCGTTTAGCGGTCACCGGGGAGCTGTTTTTT
>-|many|TRBV12-3/TRBV12-4|TRBJ2-3
CASSLKREGQYF
TGTGCCAGCAGTTTAAAACGCGAGGGGCAGTATTTT
>TRBD1|-|TRBV4-1|TRBJ2-7
CASSQEAQGAFYEQYF
TGCGCCAGCAGCCAAGAAGCACAGGGGGCCTTTTACGAGCAGTACTTC
>TRBD2|once|TRBV4-3|TRBJ2-2
CASSQDLRGANTGELFF
TGCGCCAGCAGCCAAGATCTTCGGGGGGCGAACACCGGGGAGCTGTTTTTT
>TRBD2|many|TRBV12-3/TRBV12-4|TRBJ2-7
CASTLSGRGDEQYF
TGTGCCAGCACCCTCAGCGGGAGGGGAGACGAGCAGTACTTC
>-|few|TRBV12-3/TRBV12-4|TRBJ1-1
CASSYRGDRTMNTEAFF
TGTGCCAGCAGCTACCGAGGCGATAGAACCATGAACACTGAAGCTTTCTTT
>TRBD2|few|TRBV29-1|TRBJ2-1
CSVEEILRSGRAYNEQFF
TGCAGCGTTGAAGAAATCTTAAGAAGCGGGAGGGCCTACAATGAGCAGTTCTTC
>-|few|TRBV30|TRBJ2-5
CAWSEQETQYF
TGTGCCTGGAGCGAACAAGAGACCCAGTACTTC
>TRBD1|-|TRBV9|TRBJ2-1
CASSASPGTVDNEQFF
TGTGCCAGCAGCGCATCCCCCGGGACAGTTGACAATGAGCAGTTCTTC
>TRBD2|-|TRBV15|TRBJ2-7
CATSEGLAGVEHEQYF
TGTGCCACCAGCGAGGGACTAGCGGGAGTTGAACACGAGCAGTACTTC
>TRBD1|-|TRBV19|TRBJ1-5
CATRGDRGPYSNQPQHF
TGTGCCACCAGAGGGGACAGGGGGCCTTATAGCAATCAGCCCCAGCATTTT
>-|few|TRBV20-1|TRBJ2-7
CSARHPSYEQYF
TGCAGTGCTAGACACCCTAGCTACGAGCAGTACTTC
>-|many|TRBV6-6|TRBJ1-2
CASSYGKGLGGYTF
TGTGCCAGCAGTTACGGAAAGGGGTTGGGTGGCTACACCTTC
>TRBD1|many|TRBV28|TRBJ2-6
CASSLRHLGQGAWSANVLTF
TGTGCCAGCAGTTTACGGCACTTGGGACAGGGGGCATGGTCGGCCAACGTCCTGACTTTC
>-|many|TRBV29-1|TRBJ2-1
CSVVDSILVPRTDEQFF
TGCAGCGTTGTTGATAGTATACTAGTCCCTAGGACAGATGAGCAGTTCTTC
>-|once|TRBV29-1|TRBJ1-2
CSAESLLGYGYTF
TGCAGCGCTGAGAGCCTACTGGGGTATGGCTACACCTTC
>-|many|TRBV6-1|TRBJ2-7
CASTIPRLDEQYF
TGTGCCAGCACCATACCCAGGTTGGACGAGCAGTACTTC
>-|many|TRBV7-2|TRBJ2-3
CASSPARDQQYF
TGTGCCAGCAGCCCGGCCCGGGACCAGCAGTATTTT
>-|-|TRBV19|TRBJ2-1
CASSIGNGDEQFF
TGTGCCAGTAGTATCGGTAATGGCGATGAGCAGTTCTTC
>TRBD2|many|TRBV7-3|TRBJ2-3
CASSPLGGRGIDTQYF
TGTGCCAGCAGCCCCCTCGGCGGGAGGGGTATAGATACGCAGTATTTT
>TRBD1|many|TRBV28|TRBJ1-1
CASSAQTGGLTKAFF
TGTGCCAGCAGTGCTCAGACAGGGGGCTTGACAAAAGCTTTCTTT
>-|-|TRBV7-9|TRBJ1-2
CASGRGDYGYTF
TGTGCCAGCGGAAGGGGGGACTATGGCTACACCTTC
>-|few|TRBV29-1|TRBJ2-7
CSVGTQGTAEQYF
TGCAGCGTCGGAACCCAGGGGACTGCCGAGCAGTACTTC
>-|-|TRBV24-1|TRBJ1-1
CATSDLTEEEVFF
TGTGCCACCAGTGATTTGACGGAGGAAGAGGTTTTCTTT
>TRBD1|once|TRBV7-8|TRBJ1-1
CASSQGGRVGAEAFF
TGCGCCAGCAGCCAAGGGGGCAGGGTTGGCGCTGAAGCTTTCTTT
>-|many|TRBV5-1|TRBJ1-1
CASSLYRGGTEAFF
TGCGCCAGCAGCTTGTACAGAGGTGGTACTGAAGCTTTCTTT
>TRBD1|many|TRBV12-3/TRBV12-4|TRBJ1-2
CASSPDRGRTYGYTF
TGTGCCAGCAGTCCTGACAGGGGGCGCACCTATGGCTACACCTTC
>TRBD2|few|TRBV12-3/TRBV12-4|TRBJ2-1
CASSPQPTAGNEQFF
TGTGCCAGCAGTCCCCAACCGACAGCGGGGAATGAGCAGTTCTTC
>-|many|TRBV20-1|TRBJ1-1
CSARERGDTEAFF
TGCAGTGCTAGAGAACGGGGTGACACTGAAGCTTTCTTT
>-|many|TRBV28|TRBJ2-7
CASSPAKWDGYEQYF
TGTGCCAGCAGTCCCGCAAAGTGGGACGGGTACGAGCAGTACTTC
>-|many|TRBV24-1|TRBJ2-7
CATSDFTDEQYF
TGTGCCACCAGTGATTTTACGGACGAGCAGTACTTC